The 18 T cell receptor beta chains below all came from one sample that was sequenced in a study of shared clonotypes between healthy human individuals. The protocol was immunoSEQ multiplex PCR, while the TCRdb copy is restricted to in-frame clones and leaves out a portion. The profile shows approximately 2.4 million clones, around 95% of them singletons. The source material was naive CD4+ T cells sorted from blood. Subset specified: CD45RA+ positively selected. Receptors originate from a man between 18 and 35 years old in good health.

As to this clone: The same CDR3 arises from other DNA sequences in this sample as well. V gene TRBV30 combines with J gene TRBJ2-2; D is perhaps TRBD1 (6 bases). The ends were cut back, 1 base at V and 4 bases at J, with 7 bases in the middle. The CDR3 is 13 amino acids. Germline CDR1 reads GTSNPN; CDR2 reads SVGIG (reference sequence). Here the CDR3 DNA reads TGTGCCTGGAGTGCACAGGGCACCGGGGAGCTGTTTTTT. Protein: CAWSAQGTGELFF.

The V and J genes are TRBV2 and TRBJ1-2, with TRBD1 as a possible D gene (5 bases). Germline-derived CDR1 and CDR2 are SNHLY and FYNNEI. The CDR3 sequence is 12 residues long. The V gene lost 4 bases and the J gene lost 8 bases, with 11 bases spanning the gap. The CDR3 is CASSADRGGYTF. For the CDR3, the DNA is TGTGCCAGCAGTGCTGATCGGGGCGGCTACACCTTC.

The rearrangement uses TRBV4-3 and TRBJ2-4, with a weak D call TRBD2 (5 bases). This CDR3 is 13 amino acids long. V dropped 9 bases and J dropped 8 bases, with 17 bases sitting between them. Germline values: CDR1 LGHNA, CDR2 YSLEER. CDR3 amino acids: CARKRTGDDIQYF. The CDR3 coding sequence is TGCGCCAGAAAAAGGACTGGAGATGACATTCAGTACTTC.

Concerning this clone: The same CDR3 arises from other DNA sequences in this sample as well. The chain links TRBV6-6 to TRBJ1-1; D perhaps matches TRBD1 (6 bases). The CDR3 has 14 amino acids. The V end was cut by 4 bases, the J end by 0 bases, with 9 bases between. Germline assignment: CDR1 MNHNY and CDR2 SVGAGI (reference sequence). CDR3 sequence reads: CASSSQGVNTEAFF. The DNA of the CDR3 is TGTGCCAGCAGTTCACAGGGTGTGAACACTGAAGCTTTCTTT.

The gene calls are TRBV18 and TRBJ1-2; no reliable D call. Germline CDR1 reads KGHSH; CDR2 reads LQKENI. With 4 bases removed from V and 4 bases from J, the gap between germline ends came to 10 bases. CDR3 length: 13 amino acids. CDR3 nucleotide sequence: TGTGCCAGCTCACGCGGTGAAACCTATGGCTACACCTTC. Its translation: CASSRGETYGYTF.

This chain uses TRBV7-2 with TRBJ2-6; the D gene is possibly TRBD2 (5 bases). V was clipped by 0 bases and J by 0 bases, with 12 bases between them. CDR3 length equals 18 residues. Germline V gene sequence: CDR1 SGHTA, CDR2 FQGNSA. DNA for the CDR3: TGTGCCAGCAGCTTAGCGGGCCCGAGGGACTCTGGGGCCAACGTCCTGACTTTC. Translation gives CASSLAGPRDSGANVLTF.

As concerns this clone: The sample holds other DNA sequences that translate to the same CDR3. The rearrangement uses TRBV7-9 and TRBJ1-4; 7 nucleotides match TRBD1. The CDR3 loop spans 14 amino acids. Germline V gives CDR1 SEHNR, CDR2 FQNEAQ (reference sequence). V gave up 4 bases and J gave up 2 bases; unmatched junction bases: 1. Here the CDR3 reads CASSSQGTNEKLFF. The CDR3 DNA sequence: TGTGCCAGCAGCTCACAGGGGACTAATGAAAAACTGTTTTTT.

The CDR3 protein is CASSSQGSYGYTF. Written as DNA, the CDR3 is TGCGCCAGCAGTTCACAGGGGAGCTATGGCTACACCTTC. The chain couples TRBV10-2 to TRBJ1-2, with 7 bases that match TRBD1. Germline loops: CDR1 WSHSY, CDR2 SAAADI. V shed 5 bases, J shed 4 bases, and the junction held 4 bases outside the gene matches. The CDR3 length is 13 residues.

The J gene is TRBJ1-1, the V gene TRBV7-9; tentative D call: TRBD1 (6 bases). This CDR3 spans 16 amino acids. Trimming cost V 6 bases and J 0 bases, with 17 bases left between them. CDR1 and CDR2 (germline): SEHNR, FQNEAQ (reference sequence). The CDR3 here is CASRFTGIGMNTEAFF. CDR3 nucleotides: TGTGCCAGCAGGTTCACAGGGATCGGAATGAACACTGAAGCTTTCTTT.

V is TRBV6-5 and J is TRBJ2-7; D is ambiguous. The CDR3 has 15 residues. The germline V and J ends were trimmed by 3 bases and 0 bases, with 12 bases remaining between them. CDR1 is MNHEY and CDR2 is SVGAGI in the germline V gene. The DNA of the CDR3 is TGTGCCAGCAGTTATAGGCTATCAAGCTCCTACGAGCAGTACTTC. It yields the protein CASSYRLSSSYEQYF.

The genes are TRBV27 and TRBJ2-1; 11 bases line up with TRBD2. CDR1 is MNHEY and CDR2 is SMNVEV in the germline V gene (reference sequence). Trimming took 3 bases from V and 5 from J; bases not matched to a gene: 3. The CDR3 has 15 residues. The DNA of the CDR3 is TGTGCCAGCAGTTTGCGGGGACTAGCGGACAATGAGCAGTTCTTC. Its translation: CASSLRGLADNEQFF.

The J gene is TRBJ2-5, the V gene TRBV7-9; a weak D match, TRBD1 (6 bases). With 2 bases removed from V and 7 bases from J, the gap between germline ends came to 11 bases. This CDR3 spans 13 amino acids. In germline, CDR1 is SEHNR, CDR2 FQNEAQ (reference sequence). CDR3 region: CASSLIVGATQYF. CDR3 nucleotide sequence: TGTGCCAGCAGCTTAATTGTGGGGGCGACCCAGTACTTC.

CDR3 amino acids: CASSVSLETQYF. CDR3 nucleotides: TGCGCCAGCAGTGTGTCTCTAGAGACCCAGTACTTC. The chain links TRBV5-1 to TRBJ2-5; D is unclear. Germline lookup yields CDR1 SGHRS and CDR2 YFSETQ. The germline V and J ends were trimmed by 5 bases and 4 bases, with 9 bases remaining between them. The CDR3 totals 12 residues.

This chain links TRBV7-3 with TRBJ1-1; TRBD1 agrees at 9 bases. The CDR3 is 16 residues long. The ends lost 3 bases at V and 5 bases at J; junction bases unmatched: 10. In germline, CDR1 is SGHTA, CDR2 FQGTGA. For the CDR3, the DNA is TGTGCCAGCAGCTTTGGTGGTCAAGACAGGGGGACTGAAGCTTTCTTT. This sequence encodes CASSFGGQDRGTEAFF.

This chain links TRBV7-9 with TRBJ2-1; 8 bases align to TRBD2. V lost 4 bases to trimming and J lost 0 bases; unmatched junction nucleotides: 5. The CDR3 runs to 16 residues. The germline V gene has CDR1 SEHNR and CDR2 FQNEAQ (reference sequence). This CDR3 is CASSYSGASSYNEQFF. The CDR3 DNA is TGTGCCAGCAGCTATAGCGGGGCCAGCTCCTACAATGAGCAGTTCTTC.

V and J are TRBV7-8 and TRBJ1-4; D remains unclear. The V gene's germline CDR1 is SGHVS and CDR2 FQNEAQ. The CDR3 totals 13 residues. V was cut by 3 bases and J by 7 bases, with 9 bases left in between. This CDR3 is CASSFTPGEKLFF. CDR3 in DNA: TGTGCCAGCAGCTTCACGCCTGGTGAAAAACTGTTTTTT. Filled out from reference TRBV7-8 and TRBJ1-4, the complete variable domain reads GAGVSQSPRYKVAKRGQDVALRCDPISGHVSLFWYQQALGQGPEFLTYFQNEAQLDKSGLPSDRFFAERPEGSVSTLKIQRTQQEDSAVYLCASSFTPGEKLFFGSGTQLSVL.

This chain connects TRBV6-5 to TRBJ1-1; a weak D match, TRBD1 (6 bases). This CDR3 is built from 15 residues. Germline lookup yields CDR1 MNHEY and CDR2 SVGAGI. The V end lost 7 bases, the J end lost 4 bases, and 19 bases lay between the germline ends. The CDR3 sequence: CASTAGAGVGTEAFF. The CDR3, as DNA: TGTGCCAGCACTGCAGGGGCCGGGGTCGGCACTGAAGCTTTCTTT.

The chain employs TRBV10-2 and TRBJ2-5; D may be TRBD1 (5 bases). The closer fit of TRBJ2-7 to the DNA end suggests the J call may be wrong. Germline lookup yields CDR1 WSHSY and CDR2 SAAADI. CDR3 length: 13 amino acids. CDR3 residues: CATLAGQGREQYF. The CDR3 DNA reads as TGCGCCACCCTCGCAGGGCAGGGTCGCGAGCAGTACTTC.